The 15 T cell receptor beta chains below come from one sample, sequenced in a study of blood T cell repertoires in COVID-19. Here immunoSEQ multiplex PCR was the method, and the copy in TCRdb shows in-frame clones only, minus some. The sample shows about 110,000 clones, roughly four fifths of them seen only once. The sequenced sample was peripheral blood. Receptor source: a woman in her seventies with acute or convalescent COVID-19.

The rearrangement uses TRBV28 and TRBJ2-1; D not certain. This CDR3 contains 13 residues. Germline V gives CDR1 MDHEN, CDR2 SYDVKM. V lost 2 bases and J lost 4, with 6 bases in between. DNA for the CDR3: TGTGCCAGCAGTTTAGGCAGATACAATGAGCAGTTCTTC. Its translation is CASSLGRYNEQFF.

The chain links TRBV27 to TRBJ1-5; tentative D call: TRBD1 (6 bases). This CDR3 spans 15 amino acids. With 5 bases removed from V and 7 bases from J, the gap between germline ends came to 18 bases. CDR1 and CDR2 from the germline V gene are MNHEY and SMNVEV (reference sequence). CDR3: CASSPTGKGRQPQHF. The CDR3 bases are TGTGCCAGCAGTCCGACAGGAAAAGGTAGGCAGCCCCAGCATTTT.

The chain is built from TRBV12-3 or TRBV12-4 and TRBJ2-2, with D unresolved. The V end lost 3 bases, the J end lost 6 bases, and 2 bases lay between the germline ends. This CDR3 region has 11 residues. CDR3 bases: TGTGCCAGCAGTTTCGCCGGGGAGCTGTTTTTT. This gives the protein CASSFAGELFF.

This clone was recorded once. This chain connects TRBV7-3 to TRBJ2-7; D is undetermined. CDR1 is SGHTA and CDR2 is FQGTGA in the germline V gene. The V and J ends lost 4 bases and 4 bases respectively, with 11 bases between them. The CDR3 sequence is 13 residues long. The CDR3 is CASSSPDSYEQYF. CDR3 coding DNA: TGTGCCAGCAGCTCCCCCGACTCGTACGAGCAGTACTTC.

This clone was seen only once. This rearrangement joins TRBV15 to TRBJ1-1; D is unclear. V lost 1 base, J lost 0 bases, and 6 bases lay in between. CDR3 length equals 14 residues. Germline CDR1 reads LNHNV; CDR2 reads YYDKDF (reference sequence). CDR3 nucleotide sequence: TGTGCCACCAGCAGAGGAGGGATGAACACTGAAGCTTTCTTT. This translates into CATSRGGMNTEAFF.

This clone was observed a handful of times. The V and J genes are TRBV3-1 (or the pseudogene TRBV3-2) and TRBJ2-1; 12 nucleotides align to TRBD2. Per germline, CDR1 LGHDT and CDR2 YNNKEL (reference sequence). The CDR3 runs to 22 residues. Trimming took 7 bases from V and 4 from J; bases not matched to a gene: 26. CDR3 amino acids: CASICGGGMERTSGEMYNEQFF. CDR3 in DNA: TGTGCCAGCATTTGTGGTGGTGGGATGGAAAGGACTAGCGGGGAGATGTACAATGAGCAGTTCTTC.

This CDR3 reads CASSVRLAGGNSYNEQFF. The CDR3 DNA reads TGTGCCAGCAGCGTTAGACTAGCGGGAGGAAACTCCTACAATGAGCAGTTCTTC. The chain combines TRBV9 with TRBJ2-1, with 13 bases aligning to TRBD2. Germline V lookup: CDR1 SGDLS, CDR2 YYNGEE. This CDR3 is built from 18 residues. The junction had 5 bases not matched to a gene; V was cut back by 2 bases and J by 0 bases. Variable domain in full (rest from reference TRBV9 and TRBJ2-1): DSGVTQTPKHLITATGQRVTLRCSPRSGDLSVYWYQQSLDQGLQFLIQYYNGEERAKGNILERFSAQQFPDLHSELNLSSLELGDSALYFCASSVRLAGGNSYNEQFFGPGTRLTVL.

The chain recombines TRBV15 with TRBJ2-1; D uncertain. Trimming shortened V by 5 bases and J by 1 base, and 9 bases separated the two germline ends. Germline CDR1 LNHNV, CDR2 YYDKDF (reference sequence). This CDR3 comprises 14 residues. The CDR3: CATSSPQSYNEQFF. The CDR3 nucleotides are TGTGCCACCAGCTCCCCGCAGTCCTACAATGAGCAGTTCTTC.

This chain links TRBV6-5 with TRBJ2-2; D remains ambiguous. The CDR3 sequence is 14 residues long. Trimming shortened V by 0 bases and J by 6 bases, and 8 bases separated the two germline ends. CDR1 is MNHEY and CDR2 is SVGAGI in the germline V gene. CDR3 DNA: TGTGCCAGCAGTTACTCGAGTACCCCCGGGGAGCTGTTTTTT. Translated, it gives CASSYSSTPGELFF.

This clone was recorded once. Its ends do not fully match the called genes, so a read error is possible. This chain uses TRBV7-9 with TRBJ2-2; 10 bases are shared with TRBD2. In germline, CDR1 is SEHNR, CDR2 FQNEAQ (reference sequence). CDR3 length: 15 amino acids. The CDR3 DNA reads as TGTGCCAGCAGCGTAGCGGGGGGTCGGACCGGGGAGCTGTTTTTT. Amino acid sequence: CASSVAGGRTGELFF.

The rearrangement joins TRBV5-6 to TRBJ1-5; possibly TRBD1 for D (6 bases). Germline values: CDR1 SGHDT, CDR2 YYEEEE. The CDR3 consists of 15 residues. The V and J ends lost 0 bases and 3 bases respectively, with 10 bases between them. The CDR3 loop reads CASSLGGGINQPQHF. CDR3 coding DNA: TGTGCCAGCAGCTTGGGAGGGGGTATCAATCAGCCCCAGCATTTT. Based on the CDR3 plus reference TRBV5-6 and TRBJ1-5, the full variable domain is DAGVTQSPTHLIKTRGQQVTLRCSPKSGHDTVSWYQQALGQGPQFIFQYYEEEERQRGNFPDRFSGHQFPNYSSELNVNALLLGDSALYLCASSLGGGINQPQHFGDGTRLSIL.

The chain has TRBV27 and TRBJ1-4; D perhaps matches TRBD1 (6 bases). V lost 7 bases and J lost 7, with 16 bases in between. Germline CDR1 reads MNHEY; CDR2 reads SMNVEV (reference sequence). This CDR3 has 14 amino acids. CDR3: CASTTDGTSEKLFF. The CDR3 DNA reads as TGTGCCAGCACTACTGACGGGACAAGTGAAAAACTGTTTTTT.

CDR3 protein: CATSREVRGAGRSPLHF. The CDR3 DNA reads TGTGCCACCAGCAGAGAGGTCCGCGGAGCAGGGCGTTCACCCCTCCACTTT. The chain uses TRBV15 and TRBJ1-6; maybe TRBD1 (5 bases). Trimming pared 0 bases from V and 9 bases from J, leaving 18 bases between. Germline values: CDR1 LNHNV, CDR2 YYDKDF (reference sequence). The CDR3 contains 17 residues.

The gene calls are TRBV20-1 and TRBJ1-6, with 9 bases aligning to TRBD1. The germline V gene encodes CDR1 DFQATT and CDR2 SNEGSKA (reference sequence). V shed 3 bases and J 7 bases; nucleotides not matched to a gene: 10. This CDR3 is built from 16 residues. The CDR3: CSASRGTGTGNSPLHF. As DNA, the CDR3 is TGCAGTGCTAGTAGGGGGACCGGGACAGGGAATTCACCCCTCCACTTT.

The chain employs TRBV30 and TRBJ1-6; D possibly corresponds to TRBD1 (6 bases). The CDR3 covers 14 residues. Trimming removed 0 bases from V and 9 bases from J, with 12 bases in between. Germline CDR1 and CDR2: GTSNPN and SVGIG (reference sequence). As DNA, the CDR3 is TGTGCCTGGAGTGTAGAGGGGGTTCGTTCACCCCTCCACTTT. Translating it yields CAWSVEGVRSPLHF.